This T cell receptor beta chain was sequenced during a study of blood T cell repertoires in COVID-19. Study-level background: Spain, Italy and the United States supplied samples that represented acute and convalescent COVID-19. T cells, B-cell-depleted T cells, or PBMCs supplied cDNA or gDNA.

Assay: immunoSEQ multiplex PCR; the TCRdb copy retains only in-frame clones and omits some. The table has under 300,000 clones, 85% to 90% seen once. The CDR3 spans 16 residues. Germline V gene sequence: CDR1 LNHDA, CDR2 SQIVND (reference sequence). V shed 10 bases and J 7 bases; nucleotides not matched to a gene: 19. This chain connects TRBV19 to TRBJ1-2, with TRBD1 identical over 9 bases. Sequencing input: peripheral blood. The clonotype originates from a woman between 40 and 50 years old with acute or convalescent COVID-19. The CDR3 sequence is CATPVGGGQGSGGYTF. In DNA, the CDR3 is TGTGCCACCCCAGTAGGAGGAGGACAGGGGTCGGGTGGCTACACCTTC.